A single sample gave rise to the 2 T cell receptor beta chains below, sequenced in a study of control samples from healthy donors and cancer patients. Libraries were prepared by immunoSEQ multiplex PCR; TCRdb keeps only in-frame clonotypes and omits some of them. Of about 71,000 clones in the sample, 89% were seen once. Sequencing was done on a sample of PBMCs. Receptors originate from a man in his 60s with lung cancer.

V usage is TRBV4-1 and J usage is TRBJ2-1; TRBD1 aligns across 7 bases. The CDR3 contains 16 residues. With V trimmed by 3 bases and J by 4 bases, 9 bases remained unmatched. Germline CDR1 and CDR2: MGHRA and YSYEKL. The CDR3 protein is CASSQFPGQMYNEQFF. The CDR3 DNA reads TGCGCCAGCAGCCAGTTTCCGGGACAGATGTACAATGAGCAGTTCTTC.

The table lists this clone with a count of one. V gene TRBV6-1 combines with J gene TRBJ2-3; 13 bases agree with TRBD2. Germline values: CDR1 MNHNS, CDR2 SASEGT. V was pared by 0 bases and J by 6 bases, with 6 bases of the junction left unmatched. This CDR3 comprises 17 residues. CDR3 DNA: TGTGCCAGCAGTGAAGCACCAACTAGCGGGGGGGCGGATACGCAGTATTTT. Protein sequence: CASSEAPTSGGADTQYF.